This is a list of T cell receptor beta chains from one sample in a study of graft-versus-host responses after intestinal transplantation. No cognate antigen is known for these TCRs. The assay was immunoSEQ multiplex PCR, and TCRdb's table has in-frame clones only and misses some. The repertoire holds 98,000 or so clones, with about 90% as singletons. This material consisted of unstimulated CD4+ T cells sorted from spleen or lymph node cells, taken before intestinal transplant. The receptors originated from a human donor who received an intestinal transplant. CDR3s include the opening cysteine and the closing phenylalanine or tryptophan. Each record gives: clone size, D gene, J gene, V gene, CDR3 protein, CDR3 DNA. D genes are given only for firm matches. Only some rows state a clone size, as once, few, many or a class for expanded clones.

clone_size: .
d_call: TRBD1
j_call: TRBJ1-1
v_call: TRBV11-1
cdr3_aa: CASSLTPSDREGTEAFF
cdr3_nt: TGTGCCAGCAGCTTAACCCCATCGGACAGGGAAGGCACTGAAGCTTTCTTT

clone_size: .
d_call: .
j_call: TRBJ2-3
v_call: TRBV7-6
cdr3_aa: CASSLIGISSDTQYF
cdr3_nt: TGTGCCAGCAGCTTAATCGGTATTAGTTCAGATACGCAGTATTTT

clone_size: .
d_call: TRBD1
j_call: TRBJ1-1
v_call: TRBV7-3
cdr3_aa: CASSPRDRDDTEAFF
cdr3_nt: TGTGCCAGCAGCCCCCGCGACAGGGATGACACTGAAGCTTTCTTT

clone_size: .
d_call: .
j_call: TRBJ1-5
v_call: TRBV18
cdr3_aa: CASSPSVVSNQPQHF
cdr3_nt: TGTGCCAGCTCACCCTCAGTAGTTAGCAATCAGCCCCAGCATTTT

clone_size: .
d_call: .
j_call: TRBJ1-1
v_call: TRBV5-5
cdr3_aa: CASSLRTAEAFF
cdr3_nt: TGTGCCAGCAGCCTAAGGACGGCTGAAGCTTTCTTT

clone_size: .
d_call: TRBD1
j_call: TRBJ1-1
v_call: TRBV7-6
cdr3_aa: CASSPRTGGFTEAFF
cdr3_nt: TGTGCCAGCAGCCCCCGGACAGGGGGATTCACTGAAGCTTTCTTT

clone_size: .
d_call: TRBD2
j_call: TRBJ2-3
v_call: TRBV5-4
cdr3_aa: CASSLTSGSTDTQYF
cdr3_nt: TGTGCCAGCAGCCTTACTAGCGGGAGCACAGATACGCAGTATTTT

clone_size: .
d_call: .
j_call: TRBJ1-2
v_call: TRBV5-6
cdr3_aa: CASSTKTRSFYGYTF
cdr3_nt: TGTGCCAGCAGCACAAAGACCCGTTCGTTTTATGGCTACACCTTC

clone_size: .
d_call: .
j_call: TRBJ2-2
v_call: TRBV28
cdr3_aa: CASSSGLFGELFF
cdr3_nt: TGTGCCAGCAGTTCAGGACTCTTCGGGGAGCTGTTTTTT

clone_size: .
d_call: TRBD1
j_call: TRBJ1-5
v_call: TRBV4-1
cdr3_aa: CASSQVVRTGGSAQHF
cdr3_nt: TGCGCCAGCAGCCAAGTGGTCAGGACAGGGGGAAGCGCCCAGCATTTT

clone_size: few
d_call: TRBD1
j_call: TRBJ1-2
v_call: TRBV12-5
cdr3_aa: CASAPGQNYGYTF
cdr3_nt: TGTGCTAGTGCCCCGGGACAGAACTATGGCTACACCTTC

clone_size: once
d_call: .
j_call: TRBJ2-5
v_call: TRBV6-1
cdr3_aa: CASSEVGFGTTDF
cdr3_nt: .

clone_size: .
d_call: .
j_call: TRBJ2-7
v_call: TRBV4-2
cdr3_aa: CASSQGGGNSYEQYF
cdr3_nt: TGTGCCAGCAGCCAAGGTGGAGGGAATTCCTACGAGCAGTACTTC

clone_size: .
d_call: .
j_call: TRBJ1-2
v_call: TRBV7-9
cdr3_aa: CASSPQGSYGYTF
cdr3_nt: TGTGCCAGCAGCCCCCAGGGGAGCTATGGCTACACCTTC

clone_size: .
d_call: .
j_call: TRBJ2-5
v_call: TRBV29-1
cdr3_aa: CSVPTQYF
cdr3_nt: TGCAGCGTTCCCACCCAGTACTTC

clone_size: .
d_call: TRBD1
j_call: TRBJ2-7
v_call: TRBV5-1
cdr3_aa: CASTGTVSYEQYF
cdr3_nt: TGCGCCAGCACCGGGACAGTCTCCTACGAGCAGTACTTC

clone_size: .
d_call: TRBD1
j_call: TRBJ1-2
v_call: TRBV6-1
cdr3_aa: CASNSGTGGMSGYTF
cdr3_nt: TGTGCCAGCAACAGCGGGACAGGGGGAATGAGTGGCTACACCTTC